The 25 T cell receptor beta chains given below trace back to one sample, sequenced in a study of human T cells and chemical hapten exposure. TCRdb recomputed calls from the RACE reads with MiXCR, one row per CDR3 protein. The sample lists just over 350,000 distinct CDR3 sequences; under 6.5% were seen once. Noted time point: patch test 2, 6 weeks after DPC sensitization. Treatment indicated: therapeutic diphenylcyclopropenone sensitization with weekly scalp DPC. The starting material was whole blood, obtained in connection with sensitization to the hapten diphenylcyclopropenone (DPC). The receptors shown here come from a woman between 18 and 29 years old with alopecia areata. Some clones in this sample may be carry-over from other donors' samples.

This clonotype was counted only a few times. A junction boundary mismatches the germline segment, possibly from a read error. The chain couples TRBV7-7 to TRBJ2-1; perhaps TRBD2 as D (6 bases). The CDR3 spans 13 residues. Germline CDR1 reads SSHAT; CDR2 reads FNYEAQ (reference sequence). In nucleotides, the CDR3 is TGTGCTAGCAGCTTACCCGGAGGGGTAGAGCAGTTCTTC. Its translation is CASSLPGGVEQFF.

This clonotype was recorded many times. The V gene is TRBV28, the J gene TRBJ2-2; D uncertain. The CDR3 is made up of 15 amino acids. Germline V gene lookup returns CDR1 MDHEN and CDR2 SYDVKM. The V gene lost 1 base and the J gene lost 2 bases, with 8 bases spanning the gap. Here the CDR3 DNA reads TGTGCCAGCAGTTTATCTGGAGTCAACACCGGGGAGCTGTTTTTT. It yields the protein CASSLSGVNTGELFF. The full variable domain, rest sourced from reference TRBV28 and TRBJ2-2, is DVKVTQSSRYLVKRTGEKVFLECVQDMDHENMFWYRQDPGLGLRLIYFSYDVKMKEKGDIPEGYSVSREKKERFSLILESASTNQTSMYLCASSLSGVNTGELFFGEGSRLTVL.

In this sample, this clonotype turned up a few times. The V and J genes are TRBV7-9 and TRBJ2-7, with a tentative D call TRBD2 (5 bases). CDR1 is SEHNR and CDR2 is FQNEAQ in the germline V gene (reference sequence). Trimming removed 3 bases at V and 3 bases at J, with 15 bases between. The CDR3 runs to 15 residues. CDR3 bases: TGTGCCAGCAGCTTCTACGAGGGAGCTGACTACGAGCAGTACTTC. This sequence encodes CASSFYEGADYEQYF.

This clonotype was detected ten times or more. The rearrangement joins TRBV12-3 or TRBV12-4 to TRBJ2-7, with D tentatively TRBD1 or TRBD2 (5 bases each). The CDR3 extends over 15 amino acids. V lost 2 bases, J lost 4 bases, and 15 bases lay in between. As DNA, the CDR3 is TGTGCCAGCAGTTTATTAAGGGACGGGGAATACGAGCAGTACTTC. Translation: CASSLLRDGEYEQYF.

V usage is TRBV11-2 and J usage is TRBJ1-5; 9 bases fit TRBD1. V shed 3 bases and J 7 bases; nucleotides not matched to a gene: 7. Germline V gives CDR1 SGHAT, CDR2 FQNNGV. The CDR3 runs to 15 residues. The CDR3 coding sequence is TGTGCCAGCAGCTTGACAGGGGGGTTTGGACAGCCCCAGCATTTT. Translated: CASSLTGGFGQPQHF.

In its sample, this clonotype was seen a few times. This chain joins TRBV25-1 and TRBJ2-1; D is possibly TRBD2 (5 bases). Germline values: CDR1 MGHDK, CDR2 SYGVNS. The germline V and J ends were trimmed by 8 bases and 7 bases, with 21 bases remaining between them. This CDR3 has 15 amino acids. The CDR3 DNA reads as TGTGCCAGCTTCTCGAACAGCGTTGGCGGGAATGAGCAGTTCTTC. This encodes CASFSNSVGGNEQFF.

The CDR3 spells CASSGEPGTGYLRGSYEQYF. The DNA of the CDR3 is TGTGCCAGCAGTGGAGAGCCCGGGACAGGGTACCTCCGGGGGTCCTACGAGCAGTACTTC. The chain carries TRBV28 and TRBJ2-7; 9 positions agree with TRBD1. The germline V gene has CDR1 MDHEN and CDR2 SYDVKM. This CDR3 contains 20 residues. J lost 1 base, V lost 5 bases, and 21 bases had no gene match.

The chain employs TRBV7-2 and TRBJ2-1; 11 nucleotides agree with TRBD1. V was clipped by 5 bases and J by 6 bases; unmatched bases: 9. Germline V gene sequence: CDR1 SGHTA, CDR2 FQGNSA. CDR3 length: 16 amino acids. The CDR3 spells CASSPGGTGGFNEQFF. The CDR3 DNA follows: TGTGCCAGCAGCCCTGGCGGGACAGGGGGTTTCAATGAGCAGTTCTTC. Full variable domain (rest looked up from reference TRBV7-2 and TRBJ2-1): GAGVSQSPSNKVTEKGKDVELRCDPISGHTALYWYRQSLGQGLEFLIYFQGNSAPDKSGLPSDRFSAERTGGSVSTLTIQRTQQEDSAVYLCASSPGGTGGFNEQFFGPGTRLTVL.

This clonotype was counted between two and nine times. V usage is TRBV7-9 and J usage is TRBJ1-3; D gene uncertain. V lost 3 bases to trimming and J lost 0 bases, with 12 bases between them. Germline V gene lookup returns CDR1 SEHNR and CDR2 FQNEAQ (reference sequence). The CDR3 loop spans 16 amino acids. The CDR3 loop is CASSLGSRSSGNTIYF. CDR3 nucleotides: TGTGCCAGCAGCTTGGGGTCCCGCTCCTCTGGAAACACCATATATTTT.

This clonotype was observed many times. V usage is TRBV4-3 and J usage is TRBJ2-3, with 10 bases aligning to TRBD2. The length of the CDR3 is 15 residues. Germline CDR1 and CDR2: LGHNA and YSLEER. J was trimmed by 5 bases and V by 4 bases; bases with no gene match: 6. The CDR3 region is CASSPSGGAEDTQYF. The DNA of the CDR3 is TGCGCCAGCAGCCCCAGCGGGGGGGCCGAAGATACGCAGTATTTT.

The rearrangement uses TRBV6-2 or TRBV6-3 and TRBJ1-2; 9 bases agree with TRBD1. The V and J ends lost 5 bases and 6 bases, in that order; junction bases with no gene match: 10. Germline-derived CDR1 and CDR2 are MNHEY and SVGEGT. There are 15 residues in the CDR3. CDR3 residues: CASSAPGQGEDGYTF. DNA for the CDR3: TGTGCCAGCAGTGCGCCGGGACAGGGTGAAGATGGCTACACCTTC.

This clonotype came up a few times. The chain links TRBV4-3 to TRBJ2-6, with 12 positions matching TRBD2. CDR3 length: 17 residues. The germline V gene encodes CDR1 LGHNA and CDR2 YSLEER. The trim removed 4 bases at V and 4 bases at J, leaving 5 bases unmatched. CDR3 coding DNA: TGCGCCAGCAGCCCTCTAGCGGGGGGGCAGGGGGCCAACGTCCTGACTTTC. Protein: CASSPLAGGQGANVLTF.

This clonotype appeared many times. The J gene is TRBJ1-1, the V gene TRBV3-1, with D possibly matching TRBD1 (5 bases). From germline, CDR1 is LGHDT and CDR2 YNNKEL (reference sequence). CDR3 length: 14 amino acids. Trimming left V 4 bases short and J 6 bases short, with 15 bases between. DNA of the CDR3: TGTGCCAGCAGCCTCGGCCAGAGGGGCTCTGAAGCTTTCTTT. Translating it yields CASSLGQRGSEAFF.

V gene TRBV18 combines with J gene TRBJ1-2; D gene unclear. CDR3 length equals 15 residues. Trimming took 4 bases from V and 2 from J, leaving 14 bases between them. Germline lookup yields CDR1 KGHSH and CDR2 LQKENI. CDR3 nucleotide sequence: TGTGCCAGCTCACTTATGACACCATTCAACTATGGCTACACCTTC. This translates into CASSLMTPFNYGYTF.

The rearrangement joins TRBV28 to TRBJ1-5, with D possibly being TRBD1 (5 bases). Germline CDR1 MDHEN, CDR2 SYDVKM. Trimming stripped 5 bases from V and 2 bases from J, with 13 bases between. The CDR3 contains 15 residues. CDR3: CASSGAGGGNQPQHF. CDR3 bases: TGTGCCAGCAGTGGGGCGGGGGGAGGCAATCAGCCCCAGCATTTT.

This clonotype was recorded many times. V is TRBV9 and J is TRBJ1-1; no clear D. V lost 0 bases and J lost 4, with 4 bases in between. This CDR3 has 12 residues. Germline CDR1 SGDLS, CDR2 YYNGEE. The CDR3: CASSVEGTEAFF. The CDR3 DNA reads TGTGCCAGCAGCGTAGAAGGCACTGAAGCTTTCTTT. Together with reference TRBV9 and TRBJ1-1, the CDR3 gives the full variable domain: DSGVTQTPKHLITATGQRVTLRCSPRSGDLSVYWYQQSLDQGLQFLIQYYNGEERAKGNILERFSAQQFPDLHSELNLSSLELGDSALYFCASSVEGTEAFFGQGTRLTVV.

This clonotype has ten or more counts. At one end, the junction sequence differs from germline, possibly due to a read error. This sequence joins TRBV7-7 and TRBJ1-6; no firm D call. This CDR3 region has 13 residues. The germline V gene has CDR1 SSHAT and CDR2 FNYEAQ (reference sequence). The CDR3 loop is CASSFGRNSPLHF. The CDR3 nucleotides are TGTGCTAGCAGCTTCGGAAGAAATTCACCCCTCCACTTT.

This clonotype was counted at least ten times. The rearrangement joins TRBV4-1 to TRBJ2-3, with no clear D. The CDR3 consists of 13 residues. The V gene lost 3 bases and the J gene lost 2 bases, with 6 bases spanning the gap. The V gene's germline CDR1 is MGHRA and CDR2 YSYEKL. CDR3 loop: CASSHPDTDTQYF. In DNA, the CDR3 is TGCGCCAGCAGCCACCCAGACACAGATACGCAGTATTTT.

This clonotype has more than one count but fewer than ten. This rearrangement joins TRBV6-5 to TRBJ1-2; possible D gene TRBD1, 5 bases. The CDR3 spans 14 residues. V gave up 6 bases and J gave up 3 bases, with 14 bases separating them. Germline lookup yields CDR1 MNHEY and CDR2 SVGAGI. CDR3 nucleotides: TGTGCCAGCAGCCGAGACGGGACCTACTATGGCTACACCTTC. Protein product: CASSRDGTYYGYTF.

This chain joins TRBV6-5 and TRBJ2-7; tentatively, D is TRBD2 (5 bases). Trimming took 2 bases from V and 0 from J, leaving 11 bases between them. The CDR3 contains 15 residues. Germline V gene data show CDR1 as MNHEY and CDR2 as SVGAGI. CDR3 region: CASSYRTASSYEQYF. CDR3 nucleotides: TGTGCCAGCAGTTACCGGACTGCGAGCTCCTACGAGCAGTACTTC.

V is TRBV7-9 and J is TRBJ2-1; 11 bases match TRBD2. This CDR3 spans 17 amino acids. Looked up from germline, CDR1 is SEHNR and CDR2 is FQNEAQ (reference sequence). The V and J ends lost 4 bases and 15 bases, in that order; junction bases with no gene match: 20. The CDR3 DNA sequence: TGTGCCAGCAGCTCCGTAGCGGGGGGGCTGAAAATTATCAGGCCGTTCTTC. Its translation is CASSSVAGGLKIIRPFF. The variable domain in full, with the rest retrieved from reference TRBV7-9 and TRBJ2-1, is DTGVSQNPRHKITKRGQNVTFRCDPISEHNRLYWYRQTLGQGPEFLTYFQNEAQLEKSRLLSDRFSAERPKGSFSTLEIQRTEQGDSAMYLCASSSVAGGLKIIRPFFGPGTRLTVL.

This rearrangement joins TRBV20-1 to TRBJ1-1; D remains unclear. This CDR3 spans 14 amino acids. Germline assignment: CDR1 DFQATT and CDR2 SNEGSKA (reference sequence). The ends were cut back, 0 bases at V and 0 bases at J, with 8 bases in the middle. CDR3 DNA sequence: TGCAGTGCTAGAGATTTAGGTCTGAACACTGAAGCTTTCTTT. This sequence encodes CSARDLGLNTEAFF.

This clonotype was found many times. The chain couples TRBV28 to TRBJ2-5, with 9 bases aligning to TRBD1. CDR3 length: 17 amino acids. Germline lookup yields CDR1 MDHEN and CDR2 SYDVKM. J was trimmed by 7 bases and V by 0 bases; bases with no gene match: 12. CDR3 nucleotides: TGTGCCAGCAGTTTATGGGGACAGGGCGCCGACCGGGGGACCCAGTACTTC. Amino acids: CASSLWGQGADRGTQYF.

This clonotype was picked up a small number of times. J is TRBJ2-7 and V is TRBV7-9; D may match TRBD1 or TRBD2 (5 bases each). The CDR3 has 15 residues. Deletions cut 6 bases from V and 2 bases from J, with 17 bases between. Germline-derived CDR1 and CDR2 are SEHNR and FQNEAQ (reference sequence). Here the CDR3 reads CASSSAGTKTYEQYF. DNA for the CDR3: TGTGCCAGCAGTTCTGCCGGGACGAAAACCTACGAGCAGTACTTC.

A few counts support this clonotype. V is TRBV7-2 and J is TRBJ1-2, with 9 nucleotides matching TRBD1. The germline CDR1 and CDR2 sequences are SGHTA and FQGNSA. The ends lost 3 bases at V and 10 bases at J; junction bases unmatched: 15. This CDR3 spans 16 amino acids. CDR3 amino acids: CASSFLGTGMASVYTF. CDR3 bases: TGTGCCAGCAGCTTCCTAGGGACAGGGATGGCTTCTGTCTACACCTTC.